One and the same sample provided the 13 T cell receptor beta chains below, sequenced in a study of radiation and T cells in renal cell carcinoma. Time point denoted: blood 4 weeks post-SBRT, at nephrectomy. Treatment defined: 15 Gy SBRT to primary tumor, nephrectomy 4 weeks later. Measured with immunoSEQ multiplex PCR; TCRdb has only the in-frame clones, and not every one. The sample lists about 77,000 clones, roughly 83% occurring once. Sequenced material: blood, taken from a patient whose treatment included radiotherapy and nephrectomy. The receptors here all came from a woman in her sixties or seventies with renal cell carcinoma.

The chain employs TRBV28 and TRBJ2-7; 10 nucleotides match TRBD1. The CDR3 contains 14 residues. V lost 4 bases and J lost 2; bases outside the gene matches: 2. Germline V CDR1 and CDR2: MDHEN, SYDVKM. For the CDR3, the DNA is TGTGCCAGCAGTTGGACAGGGGGAACCTACGAGCAGTACTTC. Its translation is CASSWTGGTYEQYF.

The rearrangement uses TRBV10-3 and TRBJ2-7; TRBD1 matches 9 bases. Germline assignment: CDR1 ENHRY and CDR2 SYGVKD. The CDR3 runs 14 residues. V shed 5 bases, J shed 5 bases, and the junction held 7 bases outside the gene matches. The CDR3 DNA follows: TGTGCCATCAGTCTACAGGGGGCGAGCAACGAGCAGTACTTC. It translates to CAISLQGASNEQYF.

V usage is TRBV5-4 and J usage is TRBJ2-3; perhaps TRBD1 as D (5 bases). The CDR3 has 17 amino acids. Germline V gene data show CDR1 as SGHNT and CDR2 as YYREEE (reference sequence). The V and J ends lost 3 bases and 0 bases respectively, with 17 bases between them. CDR3 loop: CASSSNTYRISTDTQYF. The CDR3 nucleotides read TGTGCCAGCAGCTCGAATACTTACAGGATTAGCACAGATACGCAGTATTTT.

Comment on this clone: The identical CDR3 is also encoded by other nucleotide sequences in the sample. This chain connects TRBV5-1 to TRBJ2-1; TRBD2 matches 8 bases. V was clipped by 3 bases and J by 0 bases; unmatched bases: 2. Germline V CDR1 and CDR2: SGHRS, YFSETQ. This CDR3 has 15 amino acids. The CDR3: CASSSSGGSYNEQFF. DNA of the CDR3: TGCGCCAGCAGCTCAAGCGGGGGCTCCTACAATGAGCAGTTCTTC.

V and J are TRBV9 and TRBJ1-1; D ambiguous. Germline CDR1 SGDLS, CDR2 YYNGEE. The CDR3 is 13 residues long. V was pared by 1 base and J by 3 bases, with 7 bases between. CDR3 region: CASSVLPDTEAFF. For the CDR3, the DNA is TGTGCCAGCAGCGTACTACCGGACACTGAAGCTTTCTTT.

The V and J genes are TRBV7-6 and TRBJ2-2, with D perhaps TRBD1 or TRBD2 (6 bases each). V lost 1 base and J lost 5, with 14 bases in between. The germline V gene has CDR1 SGHVS and CDR2 FNYEAQ. CDR3 length equals 16 residues. The CDR3 loop reads CASSLGGQGLTGELFF. The DNA of the CDR3 is TGTGCCAGCAGCTTAGGGGGGCAGGGACTTACCGGGGAGCTGTTTTTT.

The gene calls are TRBV4-2 and TRBJ2-2; D gene uncertain. The CDR3 is made up of 12 amino acids. V was clipped by 1 base and J by 5 bases, with 2 bases between them. In germline, CDR1 is LGHNA, CDR2 YNFKEQ. CDR3 DNA sequence: TGTGCCAGCAGCCAAGGAACCGGGGAGCTGTTTTTT. This sequence encodes CASSQGTGELFF.

V is TRBV6-1 and J is TRBJ1-6; D remains ambiguous. The germline V gene encodes CDR1 MNHNS and CDR2 SASEGT. V was trimmed by 5 bases and J by 9 bases, leaving 11 bases between them. The CDR3 length is 13 residues. The CDR3 nucleotides read TGTGCCAGCAGTCTAGTAGGATTTTCACCCCTCCACTTT. It encodes CASSLVGFSPLHF.

The chain links TRBV11-2 to TRBJ1-2; tentative D call: TRBD1 (6 bases). Germline loops: CDR1 SGHAT, CDR2 FQNNGV. The CDR3 consists of 14 residues. Trimming cost V 3 bases and J 4 bases, with 12 bases left between them. The CDR3 loop reads CASSLVGASYGYTF. CDR3 sequence (DNA): TGTGCCAGCAGCTTGGTGGGGGCGTCCTATGGCTACACCTTC.

The chain joins TRBV4-1 to TRBJ1-6, with D unclear. Looked up from germline, CDR1 is MGHRA and CDR2 is YSYEKL. This CDR3 contains 14 residues. The V gene lost 3 bases and the J gene lost 9 bases, with 12 bases spanning the gap. CDR3 in DNA: TGCGCCAGCAGCCAGGAGGAGGGCGTTTCACCCCTCCACTTT. Translated, it gives CASSQEEGVSPLHF.

V is TRBV6-5 and J is TRBJ1-3; possibly TRBD1 for D (5 bases). This CDR3 has 15 amino acids. Germline V lookup: CDR1 MNHEY, CDR2 SVGAGI. Trimming cost V 6 bases and J 0 bases, with 12 bases left between them. CDR3 bases: TGTGCCAGCAGGGCCGACAGATTCTCTGGAAACACCATATATTTT. Translating it yields CASRADRFSGNTIYF.

V and J are TRBV4-3 and TRBJ2-1; D gene uncertain. Germline loops: CDR1 LGHNA, CDR2 YSLEER. Trimming cost V 1 base and J 9 bases, with 16 bases left between them. The CDR3 covers 15 residues. CDR3 loop: CASSQASMEGGEQFF. In DNA form, the CDR3 reads TGCGCCAGCAGCCAAGCTTCGATGGAAGGCGGTGAGCAGTTCTTC.

The J gene is TRBJ2-3, the V gene TRBV5-6, with TRBD2 matching 10 bases. The CDR3 has 15 residues. CDR1 and CDR2 from the germline V gene are SGHDT and YYEEEE. J gave up 0 bases and V 3 bases, and 1 base lay outside the gene matches. CDR3: CASSSLAGSTDTQYF. The CDR3 DNA follows: TGTGCCAGCAGCTCACTAGCGGGAAGCACAGATACGCAGTATTTT.